What follows describes a single T cell receptor beta chain. Its antigen remains unknown. The data were obtained in a study of cytomegalovirus exposure and HLA in healthy donors. Study-level information: An analysis done earlier identified around 100 million unique TCR beta sequences from about 179 million T cells. Unique TCRs numbering roughly 80 million, obtained from HLA-typed donors, made up an early data release.

The PCR used 60 Vbeta and 13 Jbeta primers. Repertoires were generated with immunoSEQ multiplex PCR, while TCRdb's copy carries only in-frame clones and drops some. The data contain some 120,000 clones, around 80% of them singletons. The study's findings and limits: Researchers had no immune exposure information except CMV serostatus available.

The CDR3 has 15 residues. CDR1 is MNHEY, CDR2 SMNVEV, per germline (reference sequence). Trimming removed 10 bases from V and 3 bases from J; junction bases left unmatched: 13. This receptor was identified in a man younger than 40 in good health and CMV-seronegative. Sequencing was performed on PBMCs. The chain combines TRBV27 with TRBJ2-7; 9 positions agree with TRBD1. CDR3 in amino acids: CATYGSGQGDYEQYF. The CDR3 coding sequence is TGTGCCACCTACGGATCGGGACAGGGAGACTACGAGCAGTACTTC.